This T cell receptor beta chain was captured in a study of CD8+CD57+ T cells in acquired aplastic anemia. The sequenced patients had an expansion of CD8+CD57+ cells seen by flow cytometry. Patients uniformly had severe acquired aplastic anemia. Germline V gene data show CDR1 as LNHDA and CDR2 as SQIVND (reference sequence). The trim removed 6 bases at V and 5 bases at J, leaving 11 bases unmatched. CDR3 length: 15 amino acids. A single count supports this clonotype. Investigators profiled TCR beta VDJ and CDR3 from genomic DNA template. TCRdb re-called the reads through MiXCR, storing one row per CDR3 protein. The sample has about 160,000 distinct CDR3 sequences; around 50% are singletons.

The chain is built from TRBV19 and TRBJ1-2, with 8 bases matching TRBD1. The receptor was isolated from a human donor with aplastic anemia. Sequencing used sorted CD4+, CD8+, or CD8+CD57+ T cells (not recorded which) from PBMCs. The CDR3, as DNA: TGTGCCAGTAGCCCAACAGGGACAGGAATATATGGCTACACCTTC. This translates into CASSPTGTGIYGYTF.